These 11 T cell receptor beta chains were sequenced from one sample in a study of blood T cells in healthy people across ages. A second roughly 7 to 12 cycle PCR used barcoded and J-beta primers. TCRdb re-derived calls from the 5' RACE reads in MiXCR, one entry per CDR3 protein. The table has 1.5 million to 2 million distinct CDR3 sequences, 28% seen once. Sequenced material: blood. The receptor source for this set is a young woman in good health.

The CDR3 spells CASSQGIQRGGVEQYF. The CDR3 nucleotides read TGTGCCAGCAGCCAAGGGATTCAGAGGGGGGGGGTCGAGCAGTACTTC. The chain has TRBV3-1 and TRBJ2-7; D might be TRBD2 (7 bases). The V end lost 1 base, the J end lost 6 bases, and 19 bases lay between the germline ends. The CDR3 covers 16 residues. Germline CDR1 and CDR2: LGHDT and YNNKEL (reference sequence).

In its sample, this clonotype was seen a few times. The CDR3 here is CSARHSGSWKDTQYF. The CDR3 nucleotides read TGCAGTGCTAGACATAGCGGGAGTTGGAAAGATACGCAGTATTTT. The J gene is TRBJ2-3, the V gene TRBV20-1; 9 positions agree with TRBD2. J lost 5 bases, V lost 2 bases, and 8 bases had no gene match. Germline V gene lookup returns CDR1 DFQATT and CDR2 SNEGSKA (reference sequence). The CDR3 runs 15 residues.

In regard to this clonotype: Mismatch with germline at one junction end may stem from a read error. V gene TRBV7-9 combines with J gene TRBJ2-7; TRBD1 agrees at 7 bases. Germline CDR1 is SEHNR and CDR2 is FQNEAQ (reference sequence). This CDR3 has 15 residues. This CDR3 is CASQPTGMSSHEQYF. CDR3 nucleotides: TGTGCCAGTCAACCGACAGGGATGAGCTCCCACGAGCAGTACTTC. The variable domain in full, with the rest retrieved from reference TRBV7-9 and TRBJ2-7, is DTGVSQNPRHKITKRGQNVTFRCDPISEHNRLYWYRQTLGQGPEFLTYFQNEAQLEKSRLLSDRFSAERPKGSFSTLEIQRTEQGDSAMYLCASQPTGMSSHEQYFGPGTRLTVT.

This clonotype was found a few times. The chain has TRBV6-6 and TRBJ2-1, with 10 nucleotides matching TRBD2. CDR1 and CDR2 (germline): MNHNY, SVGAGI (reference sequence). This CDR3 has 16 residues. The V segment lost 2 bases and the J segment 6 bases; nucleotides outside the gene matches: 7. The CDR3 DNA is TGTGCCAGCAGTTACCCCCTAGCGGGAGTGCTCAATGAGCAGTTCTTC. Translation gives CASSYPLAGVLNEQFF.

CDR3 nucleotides: TGTGCCACCAGTGACCCTGGTGGAAAGGAGACCCAGTACTTC. Protein: CATSDPGGKETQYF. V and J are TRBV24-1 and TRBJ2-5; D not certain. Germline V gene lookup returns CDR1 KGHDR and CDR2 SFDVKD. Trimming shortened V by 4 bases and J by 5 bases, and 13 bases separated the two germline ends. The CDR3 runs to 14 residues.

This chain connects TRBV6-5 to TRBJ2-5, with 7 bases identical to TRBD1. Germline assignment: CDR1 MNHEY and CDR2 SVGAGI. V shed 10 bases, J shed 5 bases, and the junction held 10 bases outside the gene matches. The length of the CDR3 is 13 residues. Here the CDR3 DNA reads TGTGCCACCCGGACAGGACAGCGGGAGACCCAGTACTTC. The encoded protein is CATRTGQRETQYF.

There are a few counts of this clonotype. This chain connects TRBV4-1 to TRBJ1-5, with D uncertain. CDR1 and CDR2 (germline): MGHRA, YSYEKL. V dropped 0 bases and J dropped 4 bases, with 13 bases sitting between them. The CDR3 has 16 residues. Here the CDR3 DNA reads TGCGCCAGCAGCCAAGATTTAACCCTCGGGAATCAGCCCCAGCATTTT. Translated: CASSQDLTLGNQPQHF.

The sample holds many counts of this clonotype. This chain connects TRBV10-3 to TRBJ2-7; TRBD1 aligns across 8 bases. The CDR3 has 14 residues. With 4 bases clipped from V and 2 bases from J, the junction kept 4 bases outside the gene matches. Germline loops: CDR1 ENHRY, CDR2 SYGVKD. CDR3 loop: CAISGTGKPYEQYF. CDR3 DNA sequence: TGTGCCATCAGTGGGACAGGGAAGCCCTACGAGCAGTACTTC.

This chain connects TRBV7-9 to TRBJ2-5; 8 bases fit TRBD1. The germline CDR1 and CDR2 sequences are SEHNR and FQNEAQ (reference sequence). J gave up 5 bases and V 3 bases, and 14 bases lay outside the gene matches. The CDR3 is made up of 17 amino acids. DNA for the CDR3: TGTGCCAGCAGCTTCCTCCAGGTGGCAGGGGGCGCCGAGACCCAGTACTTC. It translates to CASSFLQVAGGAETQYF.

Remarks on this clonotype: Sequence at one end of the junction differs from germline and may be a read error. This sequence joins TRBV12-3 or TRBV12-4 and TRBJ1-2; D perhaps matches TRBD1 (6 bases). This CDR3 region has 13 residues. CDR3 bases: TGTGCCATCAGTTTAGGGCAGGGACAAGGCTACACCTTC. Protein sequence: CAISLGQGQGYTF.

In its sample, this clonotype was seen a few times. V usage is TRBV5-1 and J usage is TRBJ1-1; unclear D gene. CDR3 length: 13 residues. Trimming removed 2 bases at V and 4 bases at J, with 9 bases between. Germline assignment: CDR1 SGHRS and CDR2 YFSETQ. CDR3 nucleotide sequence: TGCGCCAGCAGCTTAAAGCCGGGCACTGAAGCTTTCTTT. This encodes CASSLKPGTEAFF.